Below, 18 T cell receptor beta chains from the same sample are listed, as sequenced in a study of T-cell reconstitution after alpha-beta-depleted transplantation in children. It was with unique molecular identifiers that the TCRbeta library was prepared. TCRdb re-analysed the PCR reads in MiXCR, keeping a single row per CDR3 protein. The sample lists hundreds of thousands of distinct CDR3 sequences, less than 9% occurring once. The sequenced sample was PBMCs, mostly from graft donor cells, obtained 180 days after TCRalphabeta/CD19-depleted stem cell transplant. The receptors were sampled from a male patient younger than 18 who had a stem cell transplant for acute lymphoblastic leukemia, so the T cells may come from the graft donor.

In this sample, this clonotype turned up many times. The rearrangement joins TRBV5-1 to TRBJ1-2, with 8 bases matching TRBD1. Germline V CDR1 and CDR2: SGHRS, YFSETQ. The CDR3 is made up of 13 amino acids. Trimming at V came to 4 bases and at J to 5 bases, leaving 4 bases not matched to a gene. As DNA, the CDR3 is TGCGCCAGCAGCGCGACAGGGGAATATGGCTACACCTTC. This gives the protein CASSATGEYGYTF.

This clonotype showed up many times. V usage is TRBV7-6 and J usage is TRBJ2-1; D possibly corresponds to TRBD2 (6 bases). Germline loops: CDR1 SGHVS, CDR2 FNYEAQ. The V and J ends lost 1 base and 4 bases respectively, with 11 bases between them. This CDR3 spans 15 amino acids. The CDR3 sequence is CASSLVAGTYNEQFF. CDR3 coding DNA: TGTGCCAGCAGCTTAGTTGCGGGGACTTACAATGAGCAGTTCTTC.

This clonotype was seen many times. V usage is TRBV6-1 and J usage is TRBJ1-5; possibly TRBD1 for D (5 bases). V shed 3 bases and J shed 0 bases, with 6 bases lying between them. CDR3 length equals 14 residues. Germline V lookup: CDR1 MNHNS, CDR2 SASEGT. CDR3 nucleotides: TGTGCCAGCAGTGACGGGGGTAGCAATCAGCCCCAGCATTTT. Translated: CASSDGGSNQPQHF.

The sample holds many counts of this clonotype. J is TRBJ1-1 and V is TRBV28; perhaps TRBD1 as D (5 bases). The germline V gene encodes CDR1 MDHEN and CDR2 SYDVKM. Trimming took off 3 bases at V and 5 bases at J, with 13 bases between the two ends. This CDR3 spans 14 amino acids. The CDR3: CASSLVWGGTEAFF. The CDR3 DNA reads TGTGCCAGCAGTTTGGTCTGGGGGGGTACTGAAGCTTTCTTT.

This clonotype appeared many times. The gene calls are TRBV2 and TRBJ2-1, with TRBD1 matching over 8 bases. The trim removed 2 bases at V and 9 bases at J, leaving 15 bases unmatched. This CDR3 is built from 17 residues. Germline CDR1 SNHLY, CDR2 FYNNEI. The CDR3 region is CASSEKWAGGEGIEQFF. The CDR3 bases are TGTGCCAGCAGTGAAAAGTGGGCAGGGGGCGAGGGGATTGAGCAGTTCTTC.

This clonotype was seen repeatedly, ten times or more. V gene TRBV20-1 combines with J gene TRBJ2-5; 7 bases are shared with TRBD1. J lost 2 bases, V lost 0 bases, and 6 bases had no gene match. This CDR3 has 15 amino acids. In germline, CDR1 is DFQATT, CDR2 SNEGSKA (reference sequence). The CDR3 nucleotides are TGCAGTGCTAGAGATCAGGGGGTTCCTCAAGAGACCCAGTACTTC. Translating it yields CSARDQGVPQETQYF.

There are many counts of this clonotype. CDR3 DNA: TGTGCCACCAGCCCTAGCGGGAGCTTAGGAGATACGCAGTATTTT. It codes for CATSPSGSLGDTQYF. V and J are TRBV24-1 and TRBJ2-3, with 10 bases aligning to TRBD2. Germline V gene data show CDR1 as KGHDR and CDR2 as SFDVKD. With 7 bases clipped from V and 5 bases from J, the junction kept 8 bases outside the gene matches. This CDR3 is built from 15 residues.

This clonotype was seen many times. The V call is TRBV5-5, the J call TRBJ2-3; TRBD1 might be the D (6 bases). CDR3 length: 18 amino acids. Looked up from germline, CDR1 is SGHKS and CDR2 is YYEKEE (reference sequence). The ends were cut back, 5 bases at V and 0 bases at J, with 22 bases in the middle. CDR3 in DNA: TGTGCCAGCAGTCCGGATCCGACAGGCCTTACTAGCACAGATACGCAGTATTTT. It codes for CASSPDPTGLTSTDTQYF. Complete variable domain (other parts from reference TRBV5-5 and TRBJ2-3): DAGVTQSPTHLIKTRGQQVTLRCSPISGHKSVSWYQQVLGQGPQFIFQYYEKEERGRGNFPDRFSARQFPNYSSELNVNALLLGDSALYLCASSPDPTGLTSTDTQYFGPGTRLTVL.

Regarding this clonotype: A much larger clone differs from this one at a single base, so this may be a read error. This sequence joins TRBV20-1 and TRBJ1-2, with D uncertain. Germline CDR1 DFQATT, CDR2 SNEGSKA (reference sequence). The CDR3 runs to 12 residues. V was trimmed by 8 bases and J by 2 bases, leaving 12 bases between them. CDR3 residues: CSPTRPNYGYTF. CDR3 nucleotide sequence: TGCAGTCCTACTCGGCCCAACTATGGCTACACCTTC.

To note about this clonotype: This may be a read error, as it is one base from a much larger clone. Given the absence of the conserved phenylalanine or tryptophan at the CDR3 end, a read error is likely. The gene calls are TRBV20-1 and TRBJ2-5; D is perhaps TRBD1 (6 bases). V lost 5 bases, J lost 4 bases, and 11 bases lay in between. The CDR3 totals 12 residues. CDR1 and CDR2 from the germline V gene are DFQATT and SNEGSKA (reference sequence). CDR3 residues: CSAGRGSETQYL. The CDR3 nucleotides are TGCAGTGCTGGCAGGGGTTCAGAGACCCAGTACCTC.

This clonotype occurred many times. The chain combines TRBV7-9 with TRBJ2-5, with D perhaps matching TRBD1 (6 bases). This CDR3 is built from 15 residues. Germline-derived CDR1 and CDR2 are SEHNR and FQNEAQ (reference sequence). Trimming cost V 3 bases and J 4 bases, with 15 bases left between them. CDR3 sequence (DNA): TGTGCCAGCAGCTTTTGGTCAGGGGCTCGAGAGACCCAGTACTTC. It translates to CASSFWSGARETQYF.

In its sample, this clonotype was seen many times. The chain couples TRBV29-1 to TRBJ2-3; no clear D gene. This CDR3 comprises 10 residues. Germline CDR1 SQVTM, CDR2 ANQGSEA. Trimming took 6 bases from V and 6 from J, leaving 7 bases between them. Written as DNA, the CDR3 is TGCAGCGTGGGTTCGGATACGCAGTATTTT. Encoded protein: CSVGSDTQYF.

This clonotype was seen repeatedly, ten times or more. This sequence joins TRBV7-9 and TRBJ2-4; no clear D. V lost 0 bases and J 8 bases, leaving 17 bases between the germline ends. There are 16 residues in the CDR3. Germline V CDR1 and CDR2: SEHNR, FQNEAQ (reference sequence). CDR3 sequence (DNA): TGTGCCAGCAGCTTAGCGATAACCCCCGGATGGGACATTCAGTACTTC. Encoded protein: CASSLAITPGWDIQYF.

In the case of this clonotype: A read error may produce the germline difference seen at one junction end. CDR3 sequence (DNA): TGCGCCAGCAGCAAAGAGGCGGGGAACTATGGCTACACCTTC. Translating gives CASSKEAGNYGYTF. The V gene is TRBV4-1, the J gene TRBJ1-2; D remains ambiguous. The CDR3 contains 14 residues. The germline gives CDR1 MGHRA, CDR2 YSYEKL.

This clonotype turned up a few times. The chain recombines TRBV19 with TRBJ1-3; tentative D call: TRBD1 (5 bases). Germline V lookup: CDR1 LNHDA, CDR2 SQIVND (reference sequence). Deletions cut 7 bases from V and 0 bases from J, with 10 bases between. This CDR3 has 14 amino acids. CDR3 coding DNA: TGTGCCAGTAATGGCAGGGTCTCTGGAAACACCATATATTTT. Translation: CASNGRVSGNTIYF.

This clonotype was recorded many times. The chain combines TRBV12-3 or TRBV12-4 with TRBJ2-3; D is undetermined. V lost 5 bases and J lost 2, with 11 bases in between. This CDR3 spans 14 amino acids. As DNA, the CDR3 is TGTGCCAGCAGTCTTTATAGGGACACAGATACGCAGTATTTT. Translation gives CASSLYRDTDTQYF.

The V call is TRBV20-1, the J call TRBJ2-7, with no clear D. Trimming stripped 8 bases from V and 6 bases from J, with 23 bases between. The CDR3 spans 14 residues. Germline V gene lookup returns CDR1 DFQATT and CDR2 SNEGSKA (reference sequence). CDR3 amino acids: CSTNDPVQAIEQYF. The CDR3 DNA reads TGCAGTACTAACGATCCCGTGCAGGCGATCGAGCAGTACTTC.

This clonotype appeared many times. This chain links TRBV7-2 with TRBJ1-4; no reliable D call. This CDR3 comprises 15 residues. The germline V gene has CDR1 SGHTA and CDR2 FQGNSA. V lost 3 bases and J lost 6, with 14 bases in between. As DNA, the CDR3 is TGTGCCAGCAGCTTCCCCGGAGGGCGGGATGAAAAACTGTTTTTT. This encodes CASSFPGGRDEKLFF.